Listed below are T cell receptor beta chains from one sample, sequenced in a study of cytomegalovirus exposure and HLA in healthy donors. The repertoire was sequenced with immunoSEQ multiplex PCR; TCRdb's copy has only in-frame clones and lacks some. Among some 150,000 clones, about 85% were seen once, and the ten largest hold roughly 7.7%. The specimen was PBMCs. These TCRs come from a man under 40 in good health and CMV-seropositive. The CDR3 runs from the conserved cysteine through the conserved F or W. D genes are given only for firm matches. Clone size appears in some rows only: once, few, many, or a class for an expanded clone.

>TRBV5-1|-|TRBJ1-6|TRBD1
TGCGCCAGCAGCTTGGGGGACAGGGTCTATAATTCACCCCTCCACTTT
CASSLGDRVYNSPLHF
>TRBV5-1|-|TRBJ1-1|-
TGCGCCAGCAGCCCCACCCCGGGGTGGGACACTGAAGCTTTCTTT
CASSPTPGWDTEAFF
>TRBV4-1|-|TRBJ1-5|-
TGCGCCAGCAGCCAAGATCTTATTGGGGCGAGCAATCAGCCCCAGCATTTT
CASSQDLIGASNQPQHF
>TRBV27|-|TRBJ1-1|-
TGTGCCAGCAGTTTCACGGGGATGAACACTGAAGCTTTCTTT
CASSFTGMNTEAFF
>TRBV30|-|TRBJ2-3|TRBD2
TGTGCCTGGAGTGTGGCGGGGGGGCCGGTAGATACGCAGTATTTT
CAWSVAGGPVDTQYF
>TRBV6-1|-|TRBJ1-2|TRBD1
TGTGCCAGCAGTTTGAGGACAGGGGACGGCTACACCTTC
CASSLRTGDGYTF
>TRBV9|once|TRBJ2-5|-
TGTGCCAGCAGCGTAAGTCCTGTAGGGGAGGAGCAGTACTTC
CASSVSPVGEEQYF
>TRBV19|-|TRBJ1-5|TRBD1
TGTGCCAGTAGTAACCCGGGACAGGGGCGAAATCAGCCCCAGCATTTT
CASSNPGQGRNQPQHF
>TRBV11-1|-|TRBJ1-5|-
TGTGCCAGCAGCTCGGGGGGGTATCAGCCCCAGCATTTT
CASSSGGYQPQHF
>TRBV5-4|-|TRBJ1-2|-
TGTGCCAGCAGAATGGAATCGGGGAGGGCCTATGGCTACACCTTC
CASRMESGRAYGYTF
>TRBV5-4|once|TRBJ2-1|TRBD2
TGTGCCAGCAGCTTGATGTCTAGCGGGATCTCCTACAATGAGCAGTTCTTC
CASSLMSSGISYNEQFF
>TRBV5-1|-|TRBJ2-6|-
TGCGCCAGCAGCTTGGGGAGCTCTGGGGCCAACGTCCTGACTTTC
CASSLGSSGANVLTF
>TRBV19|-|TRBJ2-3|-
TGTGCCAGGGGCGTCTTTAGCACAGATACGCAGTATTTT
CARGVFSTDTQYF
>TRBV10-3|-|TRBJ1-5|TRBD1
TGTGCCATCAGTCAGGACAGGCGAGGCCAGCCCCAGCATTTT
CAISQDRRGQPQHF
>TRBV7-3|-|TRBJ2-2|TRBD2
TGTGCCAGCAGCCCGGGGAGGGTAGGGACCGGGGAGCTGTTTTTT
CASSPGRVGTGELFF
>TRBV4-3|-|TRBJ2-3|TRBD2
TGCGCCAGCAGCCAGGGCCTCCCTTCATATAGCGGGGGGGCCCCCGATACGCAGTATTTT
CASSQGLPSYSGGAPDTQYF
>TRBV12-5|-|TRBJ1-1|-
TGTGCTAGTGGACCCGGCGGGGAAAACACTGAAGCTTTCTTT
CASGPGGENTEAFF
>TRBV2|-|TRBJ1-6|TRBD1
TGTGCCAGCCGGACATCACAGGGGATCGGTTCACCCCTCCACTTT
CASRTSQGIGSPLHF
>TRBV7-2|-|TRBJ2-3|TRBD2
TGTGCCAGCAGCTCGGGACTAGCGGGACCCAGCACAGATACGCAGTATTTT
CASSSGLAGPSTDTQYF
>TRBV5-1|-|TRBJ1-1|-
TGCGCCAGCAGCTTGGAAGTGGGGCCAGAGACTGAAGCTTTCTTT
CASSLEVGPETEAFF